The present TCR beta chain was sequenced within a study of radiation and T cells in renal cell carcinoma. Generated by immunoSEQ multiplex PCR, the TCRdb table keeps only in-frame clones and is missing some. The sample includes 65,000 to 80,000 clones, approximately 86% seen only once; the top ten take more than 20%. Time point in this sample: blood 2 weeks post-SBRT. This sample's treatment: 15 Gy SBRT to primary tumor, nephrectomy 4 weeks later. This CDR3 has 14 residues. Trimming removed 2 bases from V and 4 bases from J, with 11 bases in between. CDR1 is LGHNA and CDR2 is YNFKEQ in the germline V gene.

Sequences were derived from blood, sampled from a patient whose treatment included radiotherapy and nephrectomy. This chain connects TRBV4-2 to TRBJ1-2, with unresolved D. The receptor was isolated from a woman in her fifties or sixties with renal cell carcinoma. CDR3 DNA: TGTGCCAGCAGCCAATCCAGCGCCGGCTATGGCTACACCTTC. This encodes CASSQSSAGYGYTF.